This entry concerns a single T cell receptor beta chain. Ten or more counts support this clonotype. Its antigen is unknown. The input lacks base qualities; no much larger clone sits a single base away. Library preparation employed multiplex PCR. Data came from an Illumina HiSeq 4000. iRepertoire HTBI primers and Arm-PCR amplification of CDR3 regions were used to construct TCR beta libraries. Before sequencing, the PCR products underwent gel purification. The original pipeline was this. Gene usage analysis of CDR3 amino acid clonotypes relied on the 60 or so TRBV and 15 or so TRBJ segments identified across samples. COPE and FqMerger were used to merge filtered high-quality paired reads into contigs. BLAST was used to align contigs to IMGT TRBV, TRBD and TRBJ reference genes, with CDR3 defined following IMGT. Any clonotype with a frequency above 0.1% was classified as a highly expanded clone. Shannon entropy served as the measure of repertoire diversity, while the Gini coefficient captured V-J evenness. A clonotype was considered public if more than one individual shared it. TCRdb reworked the public reads: Q25 trimming with fastp, MiXCR clone assembly, productive beta chains retained. A single entry per CDR3 protein holds the most common genes and DNA from its merged rows. TCRdb's processing, not the authors', yielded these V and J calls. The sample table lists some 440,000 distinct CDR3 sequences, more than 20% of them with a count of one. Of the sample, 7% to 9.5% is held by the ten largest clones.

This entry is derived from a study of regulatory T cells in long-lasting Graves disease (dated by TCRdb to 2020 to 2022). The study in broad terms: Persistent Graves' disease was defined as antithyroid drug treatment for over 5 years with persistently positive TSH receptor autoantibodies. Peripheral blood TCR sequencing and RNA sequencing compared persistent Graves' disease patients with newly diagnosed Graves' disease patients. In the clinical cohort, patients with persistent Graves' disease had used antithyroid drugs for an average of around 10 years. A total of around 33 samples were covered by TCR sequencing, comprising 13 persistent and approximately 20 newly diagnosed Graves' disease patients. The study was conducted in China and was registered as a clinical trial.

Trimmed from V: 5 bases; trimmed from J: 5 bases; junction bases lacking a gene match: 15. The CDR3, cysteine through phenylalanine, is 17 amino acids long. Left in the record is the CDR3 DNA by itself, 51 bases read in frame from the first base. This specimen's time point label, per the study, means: persistent/refractory GD, antithyroid drugs over 5 years with positive TRAb. RNA was extracted from PBMCs in TRIzol for both TCR sequencing and RNA sequencing. The diagnosis of Graves' disease was made according to American Thyroid Association guidelines. Patients were recruited from an endocrinology department in Xi'an, China. Each patient gave 7.5 to 10 milliliters of peripheral blood, collected in an EDTA anticoagulant tube. Ficoll Paque Plus density gradient separation was used to isolate PBMCs, and no further T cell sorting was performed. An Agilent 2100 Bioanalyzer and agarose gel were used to check RNA quality, while a NanoDrop 2000 measured RNA concentration.

Findings and caveats that apply to the study as a whole: Compared with newly diagnosed patients, patients with persistent Graves' disease had lower TCR Shannon entropy and fewer highly expanded clones, which suggests clonal expansion. Because the primary lesion, thyroid tissue, could not be accessed, the study looked at peripheral blood alone. As a limitation, the authors acknowledged that the small sample size may reduce accuracy. Persistent patients shared more public clonotypes among themselves (fewer than 3,000) than newly diagnosed patients did (about 970). Only the TCR beta chain was sequenced and analyzed. TRBV28, TRBJ1-2 and TRBJ2-5 were preferentially used in persistent disease, while TRBV20-1 and TRBJ2-1 were favored in newly diagnosed disease.

This clonotype was sampled from a female donor with Graves disease. Sequences were derived from peripheral blood mononuclear cells (PBMCs), sampled when the disease was refractory, from a patient treated with antithyroid drugs. The rearranged chain carries TRBV12-3 or TRBV12-4 and TRBJ2-5; a stretch of 9 junction bases matches TRBD2. The DNA sequence is given as TGTGCCAGCAGTGAGGGACTAGCCCGACTACCCAAGGAGACCCAGTACTTC. This gives the protein CASSEGLARLPKETQYF.